Listed below are T cell receptor beta chains from one sample, sequenced in a study of T cell responses to AZD1222 COVID-19 vaccine. This table comes from immunoSEQ multiplex PCR, and its TCRdb copy is limited to in-frame clones, with some not included. The table shows tens of thousands of clones, with approximately 90% occurring only once. This material consisted of peripheral blood, taken on day 0 of AZD1222 vaccination. These receptors were obtained from an adult in good health. The CDR3 runs from the conserved cysteine through the conserved F or W. Each record gives: D gene, V gene, clone size, J gene, CDR3 DNA, CDR3 protein. D genes are given only for firm matches. Not all rows give a size; the values are once, few, many and, for expanded clones, a class.

-	TRBV19	-	TRBJ1-1	TGTGCTAGTAGCACAGGGAACACTGAAGCTTTCTTT	CASSTGNTEAFF
-	TRBV27	-	TRBJ1-1	TGTGCCAGCAGTTTAGTACCCAACACTGAAGCTTTCTTT	CASSLVPNTEAFF
-	TRBV5-1	-	TRBJ1-1	TGCGCCAGCAGCTATCCGACACGTTCCTTGAACACTGAAGCTTTCTTT	CASSYPTRSLNTEAFF
TRBD2	TRBV7-2	-	TRBJ2-5	TGTGCCAGCACCTTAGCGGGGGAGACCCAGTACTTC	CASTLAGETQYF
-	TRBV6-5	-	TRBJ1-1	TGTGCCAGCAGTTACTCGAGGCAGGGAAGAACTGAAGCTTTCTTT	CASSYSRQGRTEAFF
-	TRBV5-1	few	TRBJ1-2	TGCGCCAGCAGCTTGGTCTCAGGGGACTATGGCTACACCTTC	CASSLVSGDYGYTF
-	TRBV7-9	-	TRBJ1-2	TGTGCCAGCAGCAAGGACACATATGGCTACACCTTC	CASSKDTYGYTF
TRBD2	TRBV5-4	-	TRBJ2-2	TGTGCCAGCAGCCCCTCCTCGGGGGGGCGACGAAACGGGGAGCTGTTTTTT	CASSPSSGGRRNGELFF
TRBD2	TRBV4-1	-	TRBJ2-1	TGCGCCAGCAGCCAAGACCAGTGGACTAGCGGGGGGGTTAAGTACAATGAGCAGTTCTTC	CASSQDQWTSGGVKYNEQFF
TRBD2	TRBV6-4	medium-sized	TRBJ2-1	TGTGCCAGCAGTGACTCTAGCGGGGGGGCCAATGAGCAGTTCTTC	CASSDSSGGANEQFF
-	TRBV29-1	-	TRBJ1-2	TGCAGCGTAAACGGACAAACTAACTATGGCTACACCTTC	CSVNGQTNYGYTF
-	TRBV9	-	TRBJ2-1	TGTGCCAGCAGCGTAGCTGGGACATCCTACAATGAGCAGTTCTTC	CASSVAGTSYNEQFF
TRBD1	TRBV9	-	TRBJ1-2	TGTGCCAGCAGCGTAGCTGGGGACAGGGGTTCCTATGGCTACACCTTC	CASSVAGDRGSYGYTF
-	TRBV4-1	-	TRBJ2-7	TGCGCCAGCAGGTTTTCCGGGACACGCTCATACGAGCAGTACTTC	CASRFSGTRSYEQYF
-	TRBV28	few	TRBJ1-1	TGTGCCAGCAGGTACGAAGGGGAGGTGTACACTGAAGCTTTCTTT	CASRYEGEVYTEAFF
-	TRBV11-2	-	TRBJ2-2	TGTGCCAGCAGCTTAGGAGCCGGGGAGCTGTTTTTT	CASSLGAGELFF
TRBD2	TRBV3-1/TRBV3-2	-	TRBJ2-3	TGTGCCAGCAGCTGGGAGGGCCGCACAGATACGCAGTATTTT	CASSWEGRTDTQYF
TRBD1	TRBV6-5	-	TRBJ2-5	TGTGCCAGCAGTAGGACAGGGGAGACCCAGTACTTC	CASSRTGETQYF
TRBD2	TRBV27	-	TRBJ2-3	TGTGCCAGCAGATCCAACGGAGCGGGGGGGCCGGGAGATACGCAGTATTTT	CASRSNGAGGPGDTQYF
-	TRBV19	-	TRBJ1-1	TGTGCCAGTAGTACCACCGCCGGGGGGAACACTGAAGCTTTCTTT	CASSTTAGGNTEAFF
TRBD2	TRBV28	-	TRBJ2-1	TGTGCCAGCAGCTCCGTTTGGGGGGGTAAGGACAATGAGCAGTTCTTC	CASSSVWGGKDNEQFF
-	TRBV28	-	TRBJ1-1	TGTGCCAGCATTAACTTGGGGAGCACTGAAGCTTTCTTT	CASINLGSTEAFF
-	TRBV27	-	TRBJ1-2	TGTGCCAGCAGTTTAGGGTCAACCGATTATTATGGCTACACCTTC	CASSLGSTDYYGYTF
TRBD2	TRBV28	-	TRBJ2-1	TGTGCCAGCATCTCCAGCGGGAGCTCCTACAATGAGCAGTTCTTC	CASISSGSSYNEQFF
-	TRBV5-8	-	TRBJ2-3	TGTGCCAGCAGCCCCGAAGGGAGCTATAGCACAGATACGCAGTATTTT	CASSPEGSYSTDTQYF
-	TRBV9	-	TRBJ2-1	TGTGCCAGCAGCGTTGAGGGGGGTTCCTACAATGAGCAGTTCTTC	CASSVEGGSYNEQFF
TRBD2	TRBV5-1	-	TRBJ2-1	TGCGCCAGCAGCCCGGTAGCGGGGGCAAGCTCCTACAATGAGCAGTTCTTC	CASSPVAGASSYNEQFF
TRBD1	TRBV19	-	TRBJ2-1	TGTGCCACTAGACAGGGGTACAATGAGCAGTTCTTC	CATRQGYNEQFF
-	TRBV20-1	-	TRBJ2-2	TGCAGTGCTAGAGACCGGGGAGGGCTGTTTTTT	CSARDRGGLFF
TRBD1	TRBV4-3	-	TRBJ2-1	TGCGCCAGCAGCCAAGAAGACAGGGGGCTAAATGAGCAGTTCTTC	CASSQEDRGLNEQFF
-	TRBV7-8	-	TRBJ1-3	TGTGCCAGCAGCTTAATTCCAAGTGGCTCTGGAAACACCATATATTTT	CASSLIPSGSGNTIYF
-	TRBV27	-	TRBJ2-3	TGTGCCAGCTGGCGGCGCCTCGCGTCGGGGGTGGGCACAGATACGCAGTATTTT	CASWRRLASGVGTDTQYF
-	TRBV28	once	TRBJ1-2	TGTGCCAGCAGTTTTGCCGGACCTCAATATGGCTACACCTTC	CASSFAGPQYGYTF
TRBD1	TRBV5-6	few	TRBJ2-3	TGTGCCAGCAGCTTGGGACAGGGTGTTGATACGCAGTATTTT	CASSLGQGVDTQYF
TRBD1	TRBV29-1	-	TRBJ1-2	TGCAGCGTTGAATCCAGACAGGGCTATGGCTACACCTTC	CSVESRQGYGYTF
-	TRBV10-1	-	TRBJ1-6	TGCGCCAGCAGTATGGACTCGGGCCGTTCACCCCTCCACTTT	CASSMDSGRSPLHF
-	TRBV10-2	-	TRBJ1-5	TGCGCCAGCAGTGTTCGGGGGGACAGCAATCAGCCCCAGCATTTT	CASSVRGDSNQPQHF
TRBD2	TRBV4-3	-	TRBJ2-3	TGCGCCAGCAGCCAATTAGCGGGGGCCTTCACAGATACGCAGTATTTT	CASSQLAGAFTDTQYF
-	TRBV5-8	-	TRBJ1-5	TGTGCCAGCAGCTTGGTCGCAGGGACCTATACTAGCAATCAGCCCCAGCATTTT	CASSLVAGTYTSNQPQHF
-	TRBV9	-	TRBJ2-3	TGTGCCAGCAGCGTATTAAGCGTTAGCACAGATACGCAGTATTTT	CASSVLSVSTDTQYF
-	TRBV7-2	few	TRBJ1-3	TGTGCCAGCAGTCGAACCAGTTCGGAGTTCTCTGGAAACACCATATATTTT	CASSRTSSEFSGNTIYF
-	TRBV24-1	-	TRBJ2-4	TGTGCCACCAGTGATTTTAGCAGGGGAAACATTCAGTACTTC	CATSDFSRGNIQYF
TRBD2	TRBV6-5	-	TRBJ2-7	TGTGCCAGCAGTCCCCGCGGGGGGCACTACGAGCAGTACTTC	CASSPRGGHYEQYF
-	TRBV11-2	once	TRBJ1-1	TGTGCCAGCAGCTCCCTGTCAAGTGAAGCTTTCTTT	CASSSLSSEAFF
-	TRBV25-1	few	TRBJ2-1	TGTGCCAGCACGGGTCGAGGAGGCAATGAGCAGTTCTTC	CASTGRGGNEQFF
-	TRBV4-1	-	TRBJ1-4	TGCGCCAGCAGCCAAGTGACAGATGGAGGTGAAAAACTGTTTTTT	CASSQVTDGGEKLFF
-	TRBV18	-	TRBJ2-5	TGTGCCAGCTCATCGACAGGCAAAGAGACCCAGTACTTC	CASSSTGKETQYF
-	TRBV11-3	-	TRBJ2-7	TGTGCCAGCAGCTTAGTGGGGACGCGGAACTACGAGCAGTACTTC	CASSLVGTRNYEQYF
-	TRBV19	-	TRBJ1-1	TGTGCCAGTAGTATAGATATTGGTCCTAACACTGAAGCTTTCTTT	CASSIDIGPNTEAFF
-	TRBV5-1	-	TRBJ2-3	TGCGCCAGCGTACGAGGAGGGGTCCACACAGATACGCAGTATTTT	CASVRGGVHTDTQYF
TRBD1	TRBV4-3	-	TRBJ1-6	TGCGCCAGCAGCCCAGGACAGGGGAATTCACCCCTCCACTTT	CASSPGQGNSPLHF
-	TRBV20-1	-	TRBJ1-5	TGCAGTGCTAGTTTAGGGGTTAGCAATCAGCCCCAGCATTTT	CSASLGVSNQPQHF
TRBD2	TRBV10-3	once	TRBJ2-3	TGTGCCATCAGACGATCGGGACTAGCGGAGAACACAGATACGCAGTATTTT	CAIRRSGLAENTDTQYF